This paragraph covers one TCR beta chain sequence. The antigen remains undetermined. The table came from immunoSEQ multiplex PCR; TCRdb's copy has only in-frame clones and leaves some out. The sample lists 53,000 or so clones, roughly 83% seen once, with roughly 30% in the top ten. The data were taken from a study of T cell responses to AZD1222 COVID-19 vaccine. Study summary: Pooling was applied to second doses at about 4 or about 12 weeks.

This CDR3 is built from 13 residues. The V end was cut by 4 bases, the J end by 0 bases, with 6 bases between. From germline, CDR1 is SGHDN and CDR2 FVKESK. Study-wide points: It should be noted that donors were predominantly white British and more often female, and clonal diversity was possibly underestimated.

The sequenced sample was peripheral blood, obtained on day 0 of AZD1222 vaccination. The chain joins TRBV14 to TRBJ1-1; D unresolved. The source of this sequence is an adult in good health. The CDR3 protein is CASSPELNTEAFF. Here the CDR3 DNA reads TGTGCCAGCAGCCCCGAACTGAACACTGAAGCTTTCTTT.